The 3 T cell receptor beta chains given below trace back to one sample, sequenced in a study of shared clonotypes between healthy human individuals. Libraries were prepared by immunoSEQ multiplex PCR; TCRdb keeps only in-frame clonotypes and omits some of them. The table records roughly 450,000 clones, approximately 85% of them present only once. The specimen sequenced was PBMCs. All receptors derive from a woman between 40 and 50 years old in good health. Some clones in this sample may be carry-over from other donors' samples.

A few counts support this clone. The J gene is TRBJ2-6, the V gene TRBV5-1; D unresolved. Germline V gives CDR1 SGHRS, CDR2 YFSETQ. V was clipped by 5 bases and J by 9 bases, with 3 bases between them. This CDR3 region has 10 residues. The DNA for the CDR3 is TGCGCCAGCAGGGGCAACGTCCTGACTTTC. Translated, it gives CASRGNVLTF.

The chain employs TRBV7-2 and TRBJ2-3; TRBD2 matches at 7 bases. Germline V lookup: CDR1 SGHTA, CDR2 FQGNSA. The CDR3 has 15 residues. V dropped 1 base and J dropped 6; count of bases not matched to a gene: 7. The CDR3 loop is CASSLGAGEGDTQYF. The CDR3 bases are TGTGCCAGCAGCTTAGGGGCGGGAGAGGGGGATACGCAGTATTTT.

As for this clone: The sample carries other DNA sequences with the same CDR3. The CDR3 DNA follows: TGTGCCATCAGGGACCCTGGGGGCTACGAGCAGTACTTC. Translated: CAIRDPGGYEQYF. This chain connects TRBV10-3 to TRBJ2-5, with D perhaps being TRBD1 or TRBD2 (5 bases each). The DNA matches TRBJ2-7 better at its end, which makes the J call doubtful. Germline V gene lookup returns CDR1 ENHRY and CDR2 SYGVKD. CDR3 length: 13 residues.